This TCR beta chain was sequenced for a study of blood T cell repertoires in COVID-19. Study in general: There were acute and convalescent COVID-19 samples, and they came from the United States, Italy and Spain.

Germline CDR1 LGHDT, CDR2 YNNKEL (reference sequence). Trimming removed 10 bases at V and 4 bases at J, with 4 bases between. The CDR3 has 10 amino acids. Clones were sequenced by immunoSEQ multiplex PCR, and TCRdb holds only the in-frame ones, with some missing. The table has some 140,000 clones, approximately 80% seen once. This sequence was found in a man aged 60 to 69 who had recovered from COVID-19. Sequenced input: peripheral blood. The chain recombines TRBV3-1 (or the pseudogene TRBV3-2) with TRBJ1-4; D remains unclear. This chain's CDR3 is CAIRNEKLFF. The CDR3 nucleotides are TGTGCCATCCGTAATGAAAAACTGTTTTTT.